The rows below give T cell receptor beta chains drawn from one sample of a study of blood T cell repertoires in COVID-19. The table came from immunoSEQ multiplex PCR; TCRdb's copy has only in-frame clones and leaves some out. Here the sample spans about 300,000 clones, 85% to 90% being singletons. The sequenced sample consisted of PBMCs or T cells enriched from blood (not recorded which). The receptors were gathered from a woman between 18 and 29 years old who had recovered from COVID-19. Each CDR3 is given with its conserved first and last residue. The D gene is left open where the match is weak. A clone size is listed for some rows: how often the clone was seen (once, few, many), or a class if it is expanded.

CDR3 protein: CASSPLADLYNEQFF
CDR3 DNA: TGTGCCAGCTCACCCCTAGCGGACCTCTACAATGAGCAGTTCTTC
D gene: TRBD2
V gene: TRBV18
clone size: NA
J gene: TRBJ2-1

CDR3 protein: CASSLPGGAQPQHF
CDR3 DNA: TGTGCCAGCAGCCTTCCGGGGGGCGCTCAGCCCCAGCATTTT
D gene: NA
V gene: TRBV28
clone size: NA
J gene: TRBJ1-5

CDR3 protein: CASSARPTGIQETQYF
CDR3 DNA: TGTGCCAGCAGCGCCAGACCCACAGGGATCCAAGAGACCCAGTACTTC
D gene: NA
V gene: TRBV11-2
clone size: NA
J gene: TRBJ2-5

CDR3 protein: CASSQEGTDGELFF
CDR3 DNA: TGCGCCAGCAGCCAAGAAGGGACAGACGGGGAGCTGTTTTTT
D gene: TRBD1
V gene: TRBV4-1
clone size: once
J gene: TRBJ2-2

CDR3 protein: CASNRIEETQYF
CDR3 DNA: TGTGCCAGTAACAGGATCGAGGAGACCCAGTACTTC
D gene: NA
V gene: TRBV6-5
clone size: NA
J gene: TRBJ2-5

CDR3 protein: CASSPSGSPLHF
CDR3 DNA: TGTGCCAGCAGCCCCTCAGGATCACCCCTCCACTTT
D gene: NA
V gene: TRBV6-5
clone size: NA
J gene: TRBJ1-6

CDR3 protein: CASRPKTSGSTDTQYF
CDR3 DNA: TGTGCCAGCAGGCCCAAGACTAGCGGATCCACAGATACGCAGTATTTT
D gene: TRBD2
V gene: TRBV11-1
clone size: NA
J gene: TRBJ2-3

CDR3 protein: CASNGQGAHGYTF
CDR3 DNA: TGTGCCAGCAACGGACAGGGGGCGCACGGCTACACCTTC
D gene: TRBD1
V gene: TRBV9
clone size: NA
J gene: TRBJ1-2

CDR3 protein: CAWRGGDEKLFF
CDR3 DNA: TGTGCCTGGAGAGGGGGGGATGAAAAACTGTTTTTT
D gene: NA
V gene: TRBV30
clone size: NA
J gene: TRBJ1-4

CDR3 protein: CASSFRDRNTGELFF
CDR3 DNA: TGTGCCAGCAGTTTCCGGGACAGAAACACCGGGGAGCTGTTTTTT
D gene: TRBD1
V gene: TRBV27
clone size: once
J gene: TRBJ2-2

CDR3 protein: CSVEGQGAAEAFF
CDR3 DNA: TGCAGCGTTGAAGGGCAGGGGGCCGCTGAAGCTTTCTTT
D gene: TRBD1
V gene: TRBV29-1
clone size: NA
J gene: TRBJ1-1

CDR3 protein: CASRIGGGAVSGYTF
CDR3 DNA: TGTGCCAGTAGAATAGGGGGGGGCGCGGTTTCGGGCTACACCTTC
D gene: NA
V gene: TRBV19
clone size: NA
J gene: TRBJ1-2

CDR3 protein: CASSEAEGGNQPQHF
CDR3 DNA: TGTGCCAGCAGTGAAGCTGAAGGGGGCAATCAGCCCCAGCATTTT
D gene: NA
V gene: TRBV6-1
clone size: NA
J gene: TRBJ1-5

CDR3 protein: CASSREGVTKNIQYF
CDR3 DNA: TGCGCCAGCAGTCGTGAGGGGGTAACCAAAAACATTCAGTACTTC
D gene: NA
V gene: TRBV5-1
clone size: once
J gene: TRBJ2-4

CDR3 protein: CASSPRVGTVSYGYTF
CDR3 DNA: TGTGCCAGCAGCCCCCGGGTGGGGACAGTCTCCTATGGCTACACCTTC
D gene: TRBD1
V gene: TRBV14
clone size: many
J gene: TRBJ1-2

CDR3 protein: CASRGPGQGTTGELFF
CDR3 DNA: TGTGCCAGCAGGGGCCCGGGACAGGGCACTACCGGGGAGCTGTTTTTT
D gene: TRBD1
V gene: TRBV2
clone size: NA
J gene: TRBJ2-2

CDR3 protein: CASSNAIFGGGRDTQYF
CDR3 DNA: TGTGCCAGCAGCAACGCAATATTCGGGGGGGGCCGGGATACGCAGTATTTT
D gene: TRBD2
V gene: TRBV27
clone size: NA
J gene: TRBJ2-3

CDR3 protein: CASSEGTSYEQYF
CDR3 DNA: TGTGCCAGCAGTGAAGGCACCTCCTACGAGCAGTACTTC
D gene: NA
V gene: TRBV25-1
clone size: NA
J gene: TRBJ2-7

CDR3 protein: CASSIRLRETQYF
CDR3 DNA: TGTGCCAGTAGTATTAGACTTCGGGAGACCCAGTACTTC
D gene: NA
V gene: TRBV19
clone size: NA
J gene: TRBJ2-5

CDR3 protein: CAWGWGDQPQHF
CDR3 DNA: TGTGCCTGGGGGTGGGGGGATCAGCCCCAGCATTTT
D gene: NA
V gene: TRBV30
clone size: NA
J gene: TRBJ1-5

CDR3 protein: CASSQDRTGLNYEQYF
CDR3 DNA: TGTGCCAGCAGCCAAGATAGGACAGGGCTGAACTACGAGCAGTACTTC
D gene: TRBD1
V gene: TRBV14
clone size: once
J gene: TRBJ2-7

CDR3 protein: CASSSTGNSPLHF
CDR3 DNA: TGTGCCAGCAGTTCTACAGGGAATTCACCCCTCCACTTT
D gene: NA
V gene: TRBV12-3/TRBV12-4
clone size: NA
J gene: TRBJ1-6

CDR3 protein: CASNRTSGGYEQYF
CDR3 DNA: TGTGCCAGCAATCGCACTAGCGGGGGTTACGAGCAGTACTTC
D gene: TRBD2
V gene: TRBV11-3
clone size: NA
J gene: TRBJ2-7

CDR3 protein: CAWRGLGQPKETQYF
CDR3 DNA: TGTGCCTGGAGGGGATTAGGACAGCCTAAAGAGACCCAGTACTTC
D gene: NA
V gene: TRBV30
clone size: NA
J gene: TRBJ2-5

CDR3 protein: CASSPLGEGEAFF
CDR3 DNA: TGTGCCAGCTCACCCCTGGGAGAGGGTGAAGCTTTCTTT
D gene: NA
V gene: TRBV18
clone size: once
J gene: TRBJ1-1

CDR3 protein: CAKGHDGEAFF
CDR3 DNA: TGTGCGAAGGGGCACGACGGTGAAGCTTTCTTT
D gene: NA
V gene: TRBV30
clone size: NA
J gene: TRBJ1-1

CDR3 protein: CASEEDISNSPLHF
CDR3 DNA: TGTGCCAGCGAAGAGGACATTTCTAATTCACCCCTCCACTTT
D gene: NA
V gene: TRBV7-9
clone size: NA
J gene: TRBJ1-6

CDR3 protein: CASSLTEAIHGYTF
CDR3 DNA: TGTGCCAGCAGCTTAACAGAAGCTATTCATGGCTACACCTTC
D gene: NA
V gene: TRBV7-9
clone size: NA
J gene: TRBJ1-2

CDR3 protein: CASRPSQAGGPDEQFF
CDR3 DNA: TGTGCCAGCAGGCCCTCCCAAGCGGGGGGGCCGGATGAGCAGTTCTTC
D gene: TRBD2
V gene: TRBV2
clone size: NA
J gene: TRBJ2-1

CDR3 protein: CASRGGWNTEAFF
CDR3 DNA: TGTGCCAGCAGGGGGGGTTGGAACACTGAAGCTTTCTTT
D gene: NA
V gene: TRBV3-1/TRBV3-2
clone size: NA
J gene: TRBJ1-1

CDR3 protein: CASRDDTAEKLFF
CDR3 DNA: TGTGCCAGCAGAGATGACACGGCCGAAAAACTGTTTTTT
D gene: NA
V gene: TRBV25-1
clone size: NA
J gene: TRBJ1-4

CDR3 protein: CASSVTGTGSYNSPLHF
CDR3 DNA: TGTGCCAGCAGTGTAACAGGGACAGGCTCCTATAATTCACCCCTCCACTTT
D gene: TRBD1
V gene: TRBV6-2/TRBV6-3
clone size: NA
J gene: TRBJ1-6

CDR3 protein: CATSRDRGDGNTIYF
CDR3 DNA: TGTGCCACCAGCAGAGACAGGGGAGATGGAAACACCATATATTTT
D gene: NA
V gene: TRBV15
clone size: NA
J gene: TRBJ1-3

CDR3 protein: CASSYSYRDTIYEQYF
CDR3 DNA: TGTGCCAGCAGTTACTCTTACCGGGACACAATCTACGAGCAGTACTTC
D gene: NA
V gene: TRBV6-5
clone size: NA
J gene: TRBJ2-7

CDR3 protein: CASSLLGADTEAFF
CDR3 DNA: TGTGCCAGCAGCTTGCTAGGGGCAGACACTGAAGCTTTCTTT
D gene: NA
V gene: TRBV7-3
clone size: NA
J gene: TRBJ1-1

CDR3 protein: CASSLPGLAPHGELFF
CDR3 DNA: TGTGCCAGCAGCTTACCGGGACTAGCCCCCCACGGGGAGCTGTTTTTT
D gene: TRBD2
V gene: TRBV7-3
clone size: NA
J gene: TRBJ2-2

CDR3 protein: CASSGGQGGNSPLHF
CDR3 DNA: TGTGCCAGCAGCGGCGGACAGGGTGGGAATTCACCCCTCCACTTT
D gene: TRBD1
V gene: TRBV9
clone size: NA
J gene: TRBJ1-6

CDR3 protein: CASSATSGRGYEQFF
CDR3 DNA: TGTGCCAGCAGTGCAACTAGCGGGAGAGGGTATGAGCAGTTCTTC
D gene: TRBD2
V gene: TRBV28
clone size: NA
J gene: TRBJ2-1

CDR3 protein: CASSLPGGEQFF
CDR3 DNA: TGTGCCAGCAGCTTACCAGGGGGTGAGCAGTTCTTC
D gene: TRBD1
V gene: TRBV7-3
clone size: NA
J gene: TRBJ2-1

CDR3 protein: CASSPSKGRLTNEKLFF
CDR3 DNA: TGTGCCAGCTCACCATCTAAGGGGCGCTTGACTAATGAAAAACTGTTTTTT
D gene: NA
V gene: TRBV18
clone size: NA
J gene: TRBJ1-4

CDR3 protein: CASSSWTSGEADTQYF
CDR3 DNA: TGTGCCAGCAGTTCCTGGACTAGCGGGGAGGCAGATACGCAGTATTTT
D gene: TRBD2
V gene: TRBV7-6
clone size: NA
J gene: TRBJ2-3

CDR3 protein: CASSLGIAQLADTQYF
CDR3 DNA: TGTGCCAGCAGCTTAGGTATAGCTCAGTTGGCAGATACGCAGTATTTT
D gene: NA
V gene: TRBV11-3
clone size: once
J gene: TRBJ2-3

CDR3 protein: CASSTIAGGPTEAFF
CDR3 DNA: TGTGCCAGCAGTACAATAGCAGGGGGCCCAACTGAAGCTTTCTTT
D gene: TRBD1
V gene: TRBV28
clone size: NA
J gene: TRBJ1-1

CDR3 protein: CASSWASTVERAQYF
CDR3 DNA: TGCGCCAGCAGCTGGGCCTCGACGGTCGAGCGGGCCCAGTACTTC
D gene: NA
V gene: TRBV5-1
clone size: NA
J gene: TRBJ2-5

CDR3 protein: CASSKDSYGYTF
CDR3 DNA: TGTGCCAGCAGCAAAGACAGCTATGGCTACACCTTC
D gene: NA
V gene: TRBV21-1
clone size: NA
J gene: TRBJ1-2

CDR3 protein: CASRIDRNTEAFF
CDR3 DNA: TGTGCCAGCAGGATAGACAGGAACACTGAAGCTTTCTTT
D gene: NA
V gene: TRBV6-5
clone size: NA
J gene: TRBJ1-1

CDR3 protein: CASSHSSSPLHF
CDR3 DNA: TGTGCCAGCAGCCATTCCAGTTCACCCCTCCACTTT
D gene: NA
V gene: TRBV14
clone size: NA
J gene: TRBJ1-6

CDR3 protein: CASSVGQGAKTQYF
CDR3 DNA: TGTGCCAGCAGCGTGGGACAGGGGGCGAAGACCCAGTACTTC
D gene: TRBD1
V gene: TRBV9
clone size: once
J gene: TRBJ2-5

CDR3 protein: CASRSRGRTEAFF
CDR3 DNA: TGTGCCAGCAGGTCCAGGGGGAGGACTGAAGCTTTCTTT
D gene: TRBD1
V gene: TRBV6-5
clone size: NA
J gene: TRBJ1-1